This T cell receptor (beta chain) is drawn from a study of blood T cell repertoires in COVID-19. Whole-study context: Sources were T cells, B-cell-depleted T cells, or PBMCs; the material itself was cDNA or gDNA.

Trimming took off 3 bases at V and 3 bases at J, with 11 bases between the two ends. Germline V gives CDR1 KGHSH, CDR2 LQKENI. The CDR3 sequence is 14 residues long. Data came from immunoSEQ multiplex PCR; TCRdb stores just in-frame clones and leaves some out. The repertoire holds approximately 88,000 clones, 80% seen once, with about 19% in the top ten. The chain carries TRBV18 and TRBJ1-1, with D possibly being TRBD1 (6 bases). The sample taken for sequencing was peripheral blood. This sequence originates from a woman aged 80 or over with acute or convalescent COVID-19. CDR3 amino acids: CASSPPTGYTEAFF. The CDR3 coding sequence is TGTGCCAGCTCACCCCCGACAGGCTACACTGAAGCTTTCTTT.